This TCR beta chain derives from a study of blood T cell repertoires in COVID-19 (dated by TCRdb to 2018 to 2021). Background on the whole study: Samples from collaborators originated in the United States, Italy and Spain and spanned both the acute and convalescent phases of COVID-19. The material from the prospective study consisted of cDNA or gDNA derived from T cells, B-cell-depleted T cells, or PBMCs. Deeply sampled blood TCRbeta repertoires from subjects exposed to, actively infected with, or recovered from COVID-19 were included in the dataset. A freely available public database, intended as a resource for researchers studying the immune response to SARS-CoV-2, is where the repertoires were released. Samples came from the ongoing ImmuneRACE study (first 160 participants) plus 1,254 subjects from 6 global collaborators. The sample metadata nearly always contained a de-identified subject ID, COVID-19 status, age in years and sex. HLA class I and class II types, where available, came from metadata supplied by the sample provider rather than from assay-based typing.

Participants in the prospective study were enrolled through a virtual design, were aged about 18 to 89 years, and lived in under 25 United States geographic areas. In the prospective study, cohorts were assigned on the basis of participant-reported clinical history obtained from a screening survey and a study questionnaire. Recovered participants in ImmuneRACE Cohort 3 were defined by two consecutive negative NP/OP PCR tests, clearance by a healthcare professional, or resolution of symptoms. In the prospective study, whole blood, serum and a nasopharyngeal or oropharyngeal swab were collected from each participant by mobile phlebotomists. Over a 2-month period, participants in the prospective study had the option of providing additional blood draws and questionnaires. Before DNA extraction, prospective study blood samples were shipped either frozen or at room temperature. TCRbeta CDR3 regions were amplified from genomic DNA by means of the immunoSEQ Assay, a bias-controlled multiplex PCR. As for how the authors treated the data: The number of nucleated cells in each sample was estimated by amplification of reference gene primers within the assay. To quantify the absolute abundance of each unique TCRbeta CDR3 rearrangement, sequence reads were collapsed and filtered. For each sample, productive Simpson clonality was calculated by taking the square root of Simpson's diversity index across productive rearrangements. Not all clones reach the TCRdb copy of this immuneACCESS table, which keeps in-frame sequences only. Checked studies attribute under half of the gap to unresolved V genes and leave the rest unexplained. The D gene and trimming were derived from the DNA, and the V and J assignments and clone size from that table. The sample data list about 370,000 clones, and more than 80% of these were observed just once. The ten largest clones take up less than 1.2% of the sample.

Summary of the overall study and its limitations: Clinical and demographic metadata were provided uncurated, with the amount varying by source and participant.

From its cysteine to its phenylalanine, the CDR3 spans 17 amino acids. Only the CDR3 DNA is retained, 51 bases long and in frame from the first base. Reading the germline V gene gives CDR1 MGHRA and CDR2 YSYEKL. V trim: 0 bases; J trim: 4 bases; unmatched bases: 6. Turning to this clone: This clone's antigen is unknown. The input lacks base qualities; no much larger clone sits a single base away.

The V gene is TRBV4-1 and the J gene is TRBJ2-1; the junction holds 10 bases that match TRBD2. Sequences were obtained from PBMCs or T cells enriched from blood (not recorded which). This receptor was identified in a man aged 18 to 30 who had recovered from COVID-19. The DNA sequence follows: TGCGCCAGCAGCCAAGAGTCTAGCGGGAGACCTTACAATGAGCAGTTCTTC. It codes for CASSQESSGRPYNEQFF.